Listed here is a single TCR beta chain. Its specificity is not known. The entry originates in a study of cytomegalovirus exposure and HLA in healthy donors. Study-wide points: A later examination showed that TCR association rates differed by HLA locus, with DRB1 most and HLA-C fewest. The study reported that TCR beta sequences accurately predicted HLA-A and HLA-B alleles in most subjects.

The CDR3 runs 13 residues. Germline V CDR1 and CDR2: LNHDA, SQIVND (reference sequence). V was clipped by 5 bases and J by 6 bases, with 8 bases between them. There were likely unrecorded immune exposures, though donors were nominally healthy when sampled. The PCR employed 60 Vbeta primers together with 13 Jbeta primers. Here immunoSEQ multiplex PCR was the method, and the copy in TCRdb shows in-frame clones only, minus some. The sample has about 140,000 clones, around 77% seen once. Input material: PBMCs. V usage is TRBV19 and J usage is TRBJ1-6; perhaps TRBD1 as D (5 bases). The clonotype comes from a woman aged 45-65 years in good health and CMV-seronegative. CDR3 region: CASSLTVNSPLHF. CDR3 nucleotide sequence: TGTGCCAGTAGTTTGACAGTTAATTCACCCCTCCACTTT.